This T cell receptor beta chain came from a study of blood T cell repertoires in COVID-19. Generated by immunoSEQ multiplex PCR, the TCRdb table keeps only in-frame clones and is missing some. In the table there are roughly 330,000 clones, approximately 87% of which are singletons. The germline CDR1 and CDR2 sequences are KGHSH and LQKENI. The CDR3 contains 15 residues. Trimming shortened V by 1 base and J by 0 bases, and 9 bases separated the two germline ends. The specimen was peripheral blood. The chain joins TRBV18 to TRBJ1-1; TRBD1 is a possible D gene (5 bases). The source of this sequence is a woman aged 45 to 65 with active or convalescent COVID-19. The CDR3 reads CASSPRTLMNTEAFF. The CDR3 DNA is TGTGCCAGCTCACCACGGACACTTATGAACACTGAAGCTTTCTTT.